The 16 T cell receptor beta chains below were found in one sample sequenced in a study of blood T cell repertoires in COVID-19. Here immunoSEQ multiplex PCR was the method, and the copy in TCRdb shows in-frame clones only, minus some. The table has 200,000 or so clones, approximately 83% seen once. Sequenced input: PBMCs or T cells enriched from blood (not recorded which). Receptors were obtained from a man in his forties who had recovered from COVID-19.

V is TRBV19 and J is TRBJ1-2, with 10 nucleotides matching TRBD1. With V trimmed by 6 bases and J by 7 bases, 8 bases remained unmatched. The CDR3 is made up of 14 amino acids. CDR1 LNHDA and CDR2 SQIVND come from the germline V gene (reference sequence). The CDR3 coding sequence is TGTGCCAGTAGCGGTGACAGGGGGCTAGGTGGCTACACCTTC. Its translation is CASSGDRGLGGYTF.

The V and J genes are TRBV6-4 and TRBJ1-2; 8 bases match TRBD1. The CDR3 covers 12 residues. The germline CDR1 and CDR2 sequences are MRHNA and SNTAGT. With 7 bases clipped from V and 9 bases from J, the junction kept 7 bases outside the gene matches. In DNA form, the CDR3 reads TGTGCCAGCACCTCGGACAGGGTGCGCTACACCTTC. Translating gives CASTSDRVRYTF.

V gene TRBV18 combines with J gene TRBJ1-4; D uncertain. Trimming removed 0 bases at V and 0 bases at J, with 20 bases between. CDR3 length equals 20 residues. The germline V gene encodes CDR1 KGHSH and CDR2 LQKENI. Here the CDR3 reads CASSPPATGMWASTNEKLFF. The CDR3 region has the DNA TGTGCCAGCTCACCACCGGCTACCGGGATGTGGGCCTCAACTAATGAAAAACTGTTTTTT.

The chain has TRBV30 and TRBJ2-7; the match to TRBD2 covers 9 bases. Looked up from germline, CDR1 is GTSNPN and CDR2 is SVGIG (reference sequence). The CDR3 totals 15 residues. Unmatched junction bases numbered 6, after V lost 0 bases and J lost 3 bases. The DNA of the CDR3 is TGTGCCTGGAGTGTAGCGGCTAGCGGGGTCTACGAGCAGTACTTC. Translating it yields CAWSVAASGVYEQYF.

This chain uses TRBV6-5 with TRBJ1-1; tentatively, D is TRBD1 (5 bases). The germline gives CDR1 MNHEY, CDR2 SVGAGI. This CDR3 comprises 13 residues. Deletions cut 6 bases from V and 6 bases from J, with 14 bases between. In DNA, the CDR3 is TGTGCCAGCAGGAGGGGAGGAGGCGCTGAAGCTTTCTTT. Encoded protein: CASRRGGGAEAFF.

This clone was recorded once. The chain links TRBV11-2 to TRBJ1-1; a weak D match, TRBD1 (6 bases). CDR3 length: 15 amino acids. V gave up 5 bases and J gave up 0 bases, with 13 bases separating them. Per germline, CDR1 SGHAT and CDR2 FQNNGV. DNA for the CDR3: TGTGCCAGCAGCCCTGGGGGGGCCCTGAACACTGAAGCTTTCTTT. Amino acids: CASSPGGALNTEAFF.

The J gene is TRBJ1-2, the V gene TRBV14; D uncertain. The V and J ends lost 1 base and 7 bases respectively, with 7 bases between them. CDR3 length: 12 residues. Germline V gene data show CDR1 as SGHDN and CDR2 as FVKESK. The CDR3 nucleotides read TGTGCCAGCAGCCAAGTCGCAGGTGGCTACACCTTC. This gives the protein CASSQVAGGYTF.

V gene TRBV27 combines with J gene TRBJ2-3, with D tentatively TRBD2 (7 bases). The V gene lost 8 bases and the J gene lost 6 bases, with 21 bases spanning the gap. CDR1 is MNHEY and CDR2 is SMNVEV in the germline V gene (reference sequence). The CDR3 consists of 15 residues. CDR3 nucleotides: TGTGCCAGCGCCGGCGGGGGCCCGGCGATTGATACGCAGTATTTT. This sequence encodes CASAGGGPAIDTQYF.

This chain joins TRBV28 and TRBJ2-7, with 7 positions matching TRBD1. This CDR3 comprises 15 residues. V shed 6 bases and J 2 bases; nucleotides not matched to a gene: 10. Germline CDR1 MDHEN, CDR2 SYDVKM. The CDR3 region has the DNA TGTGCCAGCAGATTAACCACCGGGACAGCCTACGAGCAGTACTTC. This sequence encodes CASRLTTGTAYEQYF.

The chain employs TRBV12-3 or TRBV12-4 and TRBJ2-7; D possibly corresponds to TRBD1 (6 bases). The ends were cut back, 5 bases at V and 5 bases at J, with 13 bases in the middle. This CDR3 has 13 residues. The CDR3 spells CASSPTGLHEQYF. For the CDR3, the DNA is TGTGCCAGCAGTCCTACAGGGCTCCACGAGCAGTACTTC.

This rearrangement joins TRBV29-1 to TRBJ1-1, with D perhaps TRBD1 (6 bases). Germline lookup yields CDR1 SQVTM and CDR2 ANQGSEA. This CDR3 has 13 amino acids. V was shortened by 4 bases and J by 4 bases, with 13 bases between the two germline ends. CDR3 bases: TGCAGCGTTGTCTACAGGGAGGGCACTGAAGCTTTCTTT. Protein sequence: CSVVYREGTEAFF. Together with reference TRBV29-1 and TRBJ1-1, the CDR3 gives the full variable domain: SAVISQKPSRDICQRGTSLTIQCQVDSQVTMMFWYRQQPGQSLTLIATANQGSEATYESGFVIDKFPISRPNLTFSTLTVSNMSPEDSSIYLCSVVYREGTEAFFGQGTRLTVV.

V and J are TRBV7-2 and TRBJ2-1; 7 bases match TRBD1. This CDR3 region has 16 residues. V was pared by 1 base and J by 7 bases, with 10 bases of the junction left unmatched. Germline assignment: CDR1 SGHTA and CDR2 FQGNSA. The CDR3 region has the DNA TGTGCCAGCAGCTTAGAAGGGGGCCGGGTAGGAAATGAGCAGTTCTTC. This codes for CASSLEGGRVGNEQFF.

The chain is built from TRBV4-1 and TRBJ1-2; D is possibly TRBD1 (5 bases). This CDR3 is 17 amino acids long. Per the germline V gene, CDR1 is MGHRA and CDR2 is YSYEKL. V lost 2 bases, J lost 3 bases, and 19 bases lay in between. The CDR3 nucleotides are TGCGCCAGCAGCCAAACGATTGCGGCAGGGCTGTACTATGGCTACACCTTC. Amino acid sequence: CASSQTIAAGLYYGYTF.

This chain links TRBV9 with TRBJ1-1; no definite D call. Trimming took off 3 bases at V and 5 bases at J, with 11 bases between the two ends. This CDR3 comprises 13 residues. Germline CDR1 is SGDLS and CDR2 is YYNGEE. CDR3 loop: CASSAAPGTEAFF. The CDR3 bases are TGTGCCAGCAGCGCAGCACCGGGGACTGAAGCTTTCTTT.

The chain recombines TRBV4-2 with TRBJ2-3, with TRBD1 identical over 8 bases. With 2 bases clipped from V and 7 bases from J, the junction kept 5 bases outside the gene matches. This CDR3 contains 14 residues. Germline-derived CDR1 and CDR2 are LGHNA and YNFKEQ. This chain's CDR3 is CASSQPDRAHTQYF. The CDR3 coding sequence is TGTGCCAGCAGCCAACCGGACAGGGCACATACGCAGTATTTT.

This clone has at least ten counts. The V call is TRBV15, the J call TRBJ2-6; a possible D gene is TRBD1 (6 bases). V was clipped by 5 bases and J by 0 bases, with 29 bases between them. Germline CDR1 is LNHNV and CDR2 is YYDKDF (reference sequence). The CDR3 length is 22 residues. The CDR3 is CATSRNRILGHRTLSGANVLTF. The CDR3 coding sequence is TGTGCCACCAGCCGAAATAGGATCCTGGGACATCGGACCCTCTCTGGGGCCAACGTCCTGACTTTC.